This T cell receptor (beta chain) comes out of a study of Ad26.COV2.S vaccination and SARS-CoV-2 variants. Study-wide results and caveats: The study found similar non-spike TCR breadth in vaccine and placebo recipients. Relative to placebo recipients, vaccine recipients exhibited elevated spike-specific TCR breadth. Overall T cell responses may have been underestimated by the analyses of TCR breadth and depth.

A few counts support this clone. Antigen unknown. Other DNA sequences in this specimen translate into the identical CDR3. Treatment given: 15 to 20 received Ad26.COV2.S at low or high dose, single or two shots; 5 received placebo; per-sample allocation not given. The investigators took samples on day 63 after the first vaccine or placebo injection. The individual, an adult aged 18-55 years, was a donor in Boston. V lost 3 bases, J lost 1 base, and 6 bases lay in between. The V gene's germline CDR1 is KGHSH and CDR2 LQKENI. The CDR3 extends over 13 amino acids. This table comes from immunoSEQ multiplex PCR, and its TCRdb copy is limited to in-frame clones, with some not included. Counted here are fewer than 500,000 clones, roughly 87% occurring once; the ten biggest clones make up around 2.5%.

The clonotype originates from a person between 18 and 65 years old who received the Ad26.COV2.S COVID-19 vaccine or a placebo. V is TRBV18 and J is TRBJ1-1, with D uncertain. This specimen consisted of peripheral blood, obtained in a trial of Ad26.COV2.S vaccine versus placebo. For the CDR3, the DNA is TGTGCCAGCTCACCGCAGAGGAACACTGAAGCTTTCTTT. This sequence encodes CASSPQRNTEAFF.